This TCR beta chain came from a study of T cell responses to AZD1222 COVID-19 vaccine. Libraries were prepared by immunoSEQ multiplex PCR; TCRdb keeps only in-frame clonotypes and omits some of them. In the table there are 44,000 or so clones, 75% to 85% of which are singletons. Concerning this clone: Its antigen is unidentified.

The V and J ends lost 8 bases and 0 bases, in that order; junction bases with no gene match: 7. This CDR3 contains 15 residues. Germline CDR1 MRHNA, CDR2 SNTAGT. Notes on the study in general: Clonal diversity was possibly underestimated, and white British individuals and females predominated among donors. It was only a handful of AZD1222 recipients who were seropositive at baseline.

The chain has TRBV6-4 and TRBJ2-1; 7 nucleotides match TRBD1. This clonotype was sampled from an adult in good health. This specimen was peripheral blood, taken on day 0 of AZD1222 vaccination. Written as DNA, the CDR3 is TGTGCCAGCTCCTTGACAGGGAACTCCTACAATGAGCAGTTCTTC. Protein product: CASSLTGNSYNEQFF.